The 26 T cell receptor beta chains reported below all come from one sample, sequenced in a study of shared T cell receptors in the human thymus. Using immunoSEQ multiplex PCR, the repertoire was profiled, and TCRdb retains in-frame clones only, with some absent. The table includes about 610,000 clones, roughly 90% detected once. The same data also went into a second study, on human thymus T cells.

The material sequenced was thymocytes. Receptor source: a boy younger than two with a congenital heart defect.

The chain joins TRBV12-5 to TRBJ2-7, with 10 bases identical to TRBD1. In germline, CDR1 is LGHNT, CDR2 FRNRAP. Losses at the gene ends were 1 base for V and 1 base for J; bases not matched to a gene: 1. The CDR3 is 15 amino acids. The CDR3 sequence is CASGLGGQGSYEQYF. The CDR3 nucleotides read TGTGCTAGTGGTTTGGGGGGACAGGGGTCCTACGAGCAGTACTTC.

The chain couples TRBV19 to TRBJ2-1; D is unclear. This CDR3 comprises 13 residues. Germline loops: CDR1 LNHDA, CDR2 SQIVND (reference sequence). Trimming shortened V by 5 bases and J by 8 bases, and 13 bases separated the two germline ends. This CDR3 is CASSLATQDEQFF. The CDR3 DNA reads TGTGCCAGTAGTCTGGCTACGCAGGATGAGCAGTTCTTC.

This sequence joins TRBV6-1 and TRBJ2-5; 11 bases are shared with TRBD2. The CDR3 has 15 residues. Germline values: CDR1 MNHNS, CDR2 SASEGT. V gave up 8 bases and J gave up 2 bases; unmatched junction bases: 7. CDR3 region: CASLGLADVQETQYF. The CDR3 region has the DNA TGTGCCAGCCTGGGACTAGCGGATGTACAAGAGACCCAGTACTTC.

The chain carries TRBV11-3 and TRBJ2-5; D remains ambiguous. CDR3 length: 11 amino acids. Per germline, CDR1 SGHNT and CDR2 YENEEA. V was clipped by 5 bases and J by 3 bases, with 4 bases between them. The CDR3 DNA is TGTGCCAGCAGCCCCAAAGAGACCCAGTACTTC. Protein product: CASSPKETQYF.

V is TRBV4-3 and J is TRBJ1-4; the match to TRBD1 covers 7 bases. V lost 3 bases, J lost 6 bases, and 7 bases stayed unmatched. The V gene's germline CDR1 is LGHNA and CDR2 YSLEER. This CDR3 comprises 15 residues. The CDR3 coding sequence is TGCGCCAGCAGCCAGCCGGGGACAGCCCATGAAAAACTGTTTTTT. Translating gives CASSQPGTAHEKLFF.

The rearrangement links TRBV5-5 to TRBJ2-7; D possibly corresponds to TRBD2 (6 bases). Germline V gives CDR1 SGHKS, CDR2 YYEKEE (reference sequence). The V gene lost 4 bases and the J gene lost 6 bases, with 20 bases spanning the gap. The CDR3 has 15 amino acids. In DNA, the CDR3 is TGTGCCAGCAGCCTCCGTCGGGGGTCCAGAGGCGAGCAGTACTTC. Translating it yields CASSLRRGSRGEQYF.

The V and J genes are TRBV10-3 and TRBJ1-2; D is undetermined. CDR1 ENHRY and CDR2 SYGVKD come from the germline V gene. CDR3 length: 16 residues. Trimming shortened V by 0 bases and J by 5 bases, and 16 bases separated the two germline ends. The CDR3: CAISESRIEGLYGYTF. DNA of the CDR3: TGTGCCATCAGTGAGTCGAGGATAGAGGGCCTATATGGCTACACCTTC.

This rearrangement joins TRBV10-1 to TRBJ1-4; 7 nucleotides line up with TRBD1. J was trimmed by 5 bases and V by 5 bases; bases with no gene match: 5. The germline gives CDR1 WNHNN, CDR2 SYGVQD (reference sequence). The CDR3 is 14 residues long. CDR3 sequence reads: CASSQTGINEKLFF. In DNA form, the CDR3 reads TGCGCCAGCAGTCAGACAGGGATCAATGAAAAACTGTTTTTT.

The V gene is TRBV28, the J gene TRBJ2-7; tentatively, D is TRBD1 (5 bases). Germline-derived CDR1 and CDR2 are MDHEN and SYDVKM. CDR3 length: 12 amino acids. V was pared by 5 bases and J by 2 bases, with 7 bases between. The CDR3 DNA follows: TGTGCCAGCAGTCCGGACACCTACGAGCAGTACTTC. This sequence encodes CASSPDTYEQYF.

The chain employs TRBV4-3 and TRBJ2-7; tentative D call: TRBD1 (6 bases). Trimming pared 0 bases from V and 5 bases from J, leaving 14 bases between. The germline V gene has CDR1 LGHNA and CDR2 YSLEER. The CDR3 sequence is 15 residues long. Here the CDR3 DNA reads TGCGCCAGCAGCCAAGATGACAGGCCTCTGGACGAGCAGTACTTC. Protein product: CASSQDDRPLDEQYF.

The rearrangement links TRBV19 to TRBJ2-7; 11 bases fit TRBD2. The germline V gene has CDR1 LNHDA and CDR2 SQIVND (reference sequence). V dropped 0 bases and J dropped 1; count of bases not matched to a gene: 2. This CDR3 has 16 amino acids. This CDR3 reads CASSIDRLAGSYEQYF. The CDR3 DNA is TGTGCCAGTAGTATAGATCGACTAGCGGGGTCCTACGAGCAGTACTTC.

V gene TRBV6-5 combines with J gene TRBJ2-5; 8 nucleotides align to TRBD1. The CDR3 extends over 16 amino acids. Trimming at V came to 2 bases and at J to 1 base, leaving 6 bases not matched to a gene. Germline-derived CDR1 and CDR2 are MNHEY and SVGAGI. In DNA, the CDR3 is TGTGCCAGCAGTTACCCCCAGGGGGCCCCCCAAGAGACCCAGTACTTC. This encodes CASSYPQGAPQETQYF.

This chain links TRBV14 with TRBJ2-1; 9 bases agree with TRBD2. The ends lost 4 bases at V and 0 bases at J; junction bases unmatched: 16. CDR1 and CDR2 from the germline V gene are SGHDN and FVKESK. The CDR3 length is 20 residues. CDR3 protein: CASSLGRRGRANSSYNEQFF. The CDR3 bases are TGTGCCAGCAGCCTCGGTCGTCGCGGGAGGGCTAATAGCTCCTACAATGAGCAGTTCTTC. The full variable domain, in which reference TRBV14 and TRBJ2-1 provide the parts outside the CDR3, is EAGVTQFPSHSVIEKGQTVTLRCDPISGHDNLYWYRRVMGKEIKFLLHFVKESKQDESGMPNNRFLAERTGGTYSTLKVQPAELEDSGVYFCASSLGRRGRANSSYNEQFFGPGTRLTVL.

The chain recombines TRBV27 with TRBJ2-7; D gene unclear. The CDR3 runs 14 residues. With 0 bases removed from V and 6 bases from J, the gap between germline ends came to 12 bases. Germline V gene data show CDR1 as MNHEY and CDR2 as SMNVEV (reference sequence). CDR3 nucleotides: TGTGCCAGCAGTTTATCGGCTCAGGCCTCCGAGCAGTACTTC. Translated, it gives CASSLSAQASEQYF.

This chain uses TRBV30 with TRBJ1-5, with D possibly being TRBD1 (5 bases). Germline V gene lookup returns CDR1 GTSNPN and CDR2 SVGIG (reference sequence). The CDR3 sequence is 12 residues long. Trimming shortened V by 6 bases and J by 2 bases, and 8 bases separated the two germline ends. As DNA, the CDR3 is TGTGCCTGTTCGGGGGGCAATCAGCCCCAGCATTTT. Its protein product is CACSGGNQPQHF.

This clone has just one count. CDR3 in DNA: TGTGCCTGGTATGGAGGGGGCAATGGCTACACCTTC. It yields the protein CAWYGGGNGYTF. The chain has TRBV30 and TRBJ1-2; TRBD1 aligns across 7 bases. Looked up from germline, CDR1 is GTSNPN and CDR2 is SVGIG (reference sequence). V shed 5 bases, J shed 6 bases, and the junction held 6 bases outside the gene matches. CDR3 size: 12 residues.

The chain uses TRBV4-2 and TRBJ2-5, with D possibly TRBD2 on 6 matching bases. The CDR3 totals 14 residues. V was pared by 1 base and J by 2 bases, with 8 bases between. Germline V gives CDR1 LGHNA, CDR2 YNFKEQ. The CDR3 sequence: CASSQGLGQETQYF. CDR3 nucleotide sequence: TGTGCCAGCAGCCAAGGACTAGGGCAAGAGACCCAGTACTTC.

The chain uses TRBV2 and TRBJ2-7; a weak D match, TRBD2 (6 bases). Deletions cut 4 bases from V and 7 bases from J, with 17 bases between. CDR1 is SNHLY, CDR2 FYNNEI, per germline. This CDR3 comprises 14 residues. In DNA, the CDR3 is TGTGCCAGCAGTGCCCCGGGGGAAAGGTGGGAGCAGTACTTC. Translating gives CASSAPGERWEQYF. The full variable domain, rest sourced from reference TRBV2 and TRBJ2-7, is EPEVTQTPSHQVTQMGQEVILRCVPISNHLYFYWYRQILGQKVEFLVSFYNNEISEKSEIFDDQFSVERPDGSNFTLKIRSTKLEDSAMYFCASSAPGERWEQYFGPGTRLTVT.

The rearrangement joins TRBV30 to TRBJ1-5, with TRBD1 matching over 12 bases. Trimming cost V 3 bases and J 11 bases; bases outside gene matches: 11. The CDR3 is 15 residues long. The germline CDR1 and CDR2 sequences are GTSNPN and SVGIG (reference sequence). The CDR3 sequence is CAWRPRDRGLSSQHF. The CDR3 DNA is TGTGCCTGGAGGCCCCGGGACAGGGGGCTCTCTTCCCAGCATTTT.

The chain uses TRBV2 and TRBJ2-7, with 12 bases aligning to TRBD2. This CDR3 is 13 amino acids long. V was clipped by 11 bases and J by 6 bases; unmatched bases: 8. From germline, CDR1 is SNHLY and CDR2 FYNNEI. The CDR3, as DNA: TGTGCCGGTCGACTAGCGGGAGCCCGCGAGCAGTACTTC. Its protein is CAGRLAGAREQYF.

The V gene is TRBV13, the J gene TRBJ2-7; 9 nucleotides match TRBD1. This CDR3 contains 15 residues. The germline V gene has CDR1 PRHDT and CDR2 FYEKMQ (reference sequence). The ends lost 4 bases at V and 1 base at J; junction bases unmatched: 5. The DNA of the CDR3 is TGTGCCAGCAGCTCTGACAGGGGGGGGTCCTACGAGCAGTACTTC. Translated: CASSSDRGGSYEQYF. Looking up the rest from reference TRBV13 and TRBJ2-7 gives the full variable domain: AAGVIQSPRHLIKEKRETATLKCYPIPRHDTVYWYQQGPGQDPQFLISFYEKMQSDKGSIPDRFSAQQFSDYHSELNMSSLELGDSALYFCASSSDRGGSYEQYFGPGTRLTVT.

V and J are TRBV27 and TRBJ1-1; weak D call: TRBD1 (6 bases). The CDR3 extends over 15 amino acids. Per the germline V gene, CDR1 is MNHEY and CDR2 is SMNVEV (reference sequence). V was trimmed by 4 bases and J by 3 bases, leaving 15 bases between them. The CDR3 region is CASSSWTVRHTEAFF. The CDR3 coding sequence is TGTGCCAGCAGTTCCTGGACAGTCAGACACACTGAAGCTTTCTTT.

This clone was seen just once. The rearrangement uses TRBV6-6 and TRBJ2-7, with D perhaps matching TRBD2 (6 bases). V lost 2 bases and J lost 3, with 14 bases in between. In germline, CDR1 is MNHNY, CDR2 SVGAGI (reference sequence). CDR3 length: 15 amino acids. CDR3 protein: CASSYTLAKGYEQYF. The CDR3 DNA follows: TGTGCCAGCAGTTACACCCTAGCGAAGGGCTACGAGCAGTACTTC.

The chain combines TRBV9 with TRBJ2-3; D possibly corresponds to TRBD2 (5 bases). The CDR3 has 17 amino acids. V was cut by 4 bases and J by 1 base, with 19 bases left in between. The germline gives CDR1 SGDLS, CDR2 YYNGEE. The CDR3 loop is CASSPLGAVRGTDTQYF. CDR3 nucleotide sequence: TGTGCCAGCAGCCCCCTGGGAGCCGTTCGGGGCACAGATACGCAGTATTTT.

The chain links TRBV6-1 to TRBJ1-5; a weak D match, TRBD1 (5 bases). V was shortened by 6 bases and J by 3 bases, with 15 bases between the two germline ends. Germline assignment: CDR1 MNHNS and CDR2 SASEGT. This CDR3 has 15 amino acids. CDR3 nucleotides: TGTGCCAGCAGGTCCGAGGACATGCACAATCAGCCCCAGCATTTT. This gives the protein CASRSEDMHNQPQHF.

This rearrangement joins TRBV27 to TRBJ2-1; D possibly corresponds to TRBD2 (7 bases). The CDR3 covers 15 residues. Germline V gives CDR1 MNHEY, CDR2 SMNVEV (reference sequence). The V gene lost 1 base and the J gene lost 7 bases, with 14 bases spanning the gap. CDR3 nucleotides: TGTGCCAGCAGTTTATTGGGGGGAGGGGGAAATGAGCAGTTCTTC. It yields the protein CASSLLGGGGNEQFF.